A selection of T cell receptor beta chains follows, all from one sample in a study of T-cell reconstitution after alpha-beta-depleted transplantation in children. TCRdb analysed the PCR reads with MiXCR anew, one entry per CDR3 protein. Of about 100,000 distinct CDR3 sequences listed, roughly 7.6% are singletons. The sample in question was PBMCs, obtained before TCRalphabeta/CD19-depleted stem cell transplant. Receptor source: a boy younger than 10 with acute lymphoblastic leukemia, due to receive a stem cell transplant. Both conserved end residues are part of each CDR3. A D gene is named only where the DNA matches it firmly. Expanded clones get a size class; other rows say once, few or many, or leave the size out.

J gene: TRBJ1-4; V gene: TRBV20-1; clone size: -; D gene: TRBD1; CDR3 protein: CSTRGSGGGNNEKLFF; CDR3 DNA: TGCAGTACTAGAGGGTCAGGGGGCGGAAATAATGAAAAACTGTTTTTT
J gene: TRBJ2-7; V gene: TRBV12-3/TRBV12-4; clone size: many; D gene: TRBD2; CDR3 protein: CASSLVGGTEQYF; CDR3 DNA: TGTGCCAGCAGTTTAGTCGGGGGGACCGAGCAGTACTTC
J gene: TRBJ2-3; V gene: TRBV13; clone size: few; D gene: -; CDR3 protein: CASSTIPPSAGDTQYF; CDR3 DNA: TGTGCCAGCAGCACGATCCCCCCCTCCGCGGGAGATACGCAGTATTTT
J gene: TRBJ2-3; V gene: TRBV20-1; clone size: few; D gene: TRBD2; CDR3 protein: CSASGTSGTDTQYF; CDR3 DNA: TGCAGTGCTTCCGGGACTAGCGGCACAGATACGCAGTATTTT
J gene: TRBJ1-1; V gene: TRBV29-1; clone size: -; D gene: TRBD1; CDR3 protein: CSVTGQGVNTEAFF; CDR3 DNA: TGCAGCGTTACGGGACAGGGGGTTAACACTGAAGCTTTCTTT
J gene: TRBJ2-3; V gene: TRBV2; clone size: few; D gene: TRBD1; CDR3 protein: CASNRQGSTDTQYF; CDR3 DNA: TGTGCCAGCAATCGACAGGGTTCAACAGATACGCAGTATTTT
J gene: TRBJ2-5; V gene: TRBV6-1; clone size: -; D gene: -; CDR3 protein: CASRAAYRQEETQYF; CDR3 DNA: TGTGCCAGCAGGGCCGCGTACAGGCAGGAAGAGACCCAGTACTTC
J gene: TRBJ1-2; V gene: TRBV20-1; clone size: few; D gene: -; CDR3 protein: CSAPEGSYGYTF; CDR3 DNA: TGCAGTGCGCCCGAGGGATCCTATGGCTACACCTTC
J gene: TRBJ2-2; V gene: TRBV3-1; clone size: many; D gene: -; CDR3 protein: CASSLDRGTGTGELFF; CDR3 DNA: TGTGCCAGCAGCCTTGACCGGGGGACGGGCACCGGGGAGCTGTTTTTT
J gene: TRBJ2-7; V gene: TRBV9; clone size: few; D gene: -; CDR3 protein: CASSVGPGSPYEQYF; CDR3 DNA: TGTGCCAGCAGCGTAGGTCCGGGGTCACCTTACGAGCAGTACTTC
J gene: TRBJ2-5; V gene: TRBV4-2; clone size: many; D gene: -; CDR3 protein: CASSQGLAGQETQYF; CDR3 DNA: TGTGCCAGCAGCCAAGGCCTGGCTGGGCAAGAGACCCAGTACTTC